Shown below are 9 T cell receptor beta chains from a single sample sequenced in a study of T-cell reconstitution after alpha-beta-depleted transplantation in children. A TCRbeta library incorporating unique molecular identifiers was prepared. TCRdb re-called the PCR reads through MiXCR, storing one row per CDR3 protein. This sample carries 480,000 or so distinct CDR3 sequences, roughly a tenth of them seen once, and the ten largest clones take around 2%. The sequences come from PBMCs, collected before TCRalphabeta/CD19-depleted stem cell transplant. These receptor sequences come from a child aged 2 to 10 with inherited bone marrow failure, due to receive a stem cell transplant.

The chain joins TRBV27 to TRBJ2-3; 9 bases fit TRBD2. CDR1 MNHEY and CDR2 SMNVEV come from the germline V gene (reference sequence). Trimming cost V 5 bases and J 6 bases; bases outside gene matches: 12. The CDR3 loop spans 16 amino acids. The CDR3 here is CASSPGTSTGQDTQYF. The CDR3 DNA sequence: TGTGCCAGCAGTCCGGGGACTAGCACAGGTCAGGATACGCAGTATTTT.

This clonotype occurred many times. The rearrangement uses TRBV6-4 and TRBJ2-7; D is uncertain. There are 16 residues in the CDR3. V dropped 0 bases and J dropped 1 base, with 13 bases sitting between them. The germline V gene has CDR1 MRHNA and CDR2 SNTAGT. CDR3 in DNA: TGTGCCAGCAGTGACTCGATACGCCTGGGGTCCTACGAGCAGTACTTC. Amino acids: CASSDSIRLGSYEQYF.

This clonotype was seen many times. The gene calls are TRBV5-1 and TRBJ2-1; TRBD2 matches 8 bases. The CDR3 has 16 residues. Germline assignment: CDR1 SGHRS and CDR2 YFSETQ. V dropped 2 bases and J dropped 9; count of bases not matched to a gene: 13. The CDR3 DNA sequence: TGCGCCAGCAGCTTAGACGGACTAGCTATGGGAGGTGAGCAGTTCTTC. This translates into CASSLDGLAMGGEQFF.

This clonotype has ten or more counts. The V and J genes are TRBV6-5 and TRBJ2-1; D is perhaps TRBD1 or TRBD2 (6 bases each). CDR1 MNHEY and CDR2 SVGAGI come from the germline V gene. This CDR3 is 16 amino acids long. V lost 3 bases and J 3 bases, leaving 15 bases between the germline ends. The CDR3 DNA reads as TGTGCCAGCAGTTATTCGGCGGGACATGTCTACAATGAGCAGTTCTTC. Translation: CASSYSAGHVYNEQFF.

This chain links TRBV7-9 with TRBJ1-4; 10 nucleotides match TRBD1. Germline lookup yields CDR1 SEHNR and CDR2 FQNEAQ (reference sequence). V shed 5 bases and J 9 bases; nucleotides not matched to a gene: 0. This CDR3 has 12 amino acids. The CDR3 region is CASSDRGQKLFF. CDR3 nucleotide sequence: TGTGCCAGCAGCGACAGGGGGCAAAAACTGTTTTTT.

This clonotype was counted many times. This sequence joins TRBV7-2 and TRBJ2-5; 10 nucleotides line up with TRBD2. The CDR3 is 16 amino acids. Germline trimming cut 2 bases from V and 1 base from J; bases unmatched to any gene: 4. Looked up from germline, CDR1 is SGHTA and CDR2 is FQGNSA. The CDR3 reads CASSLIGLAVQETQYF. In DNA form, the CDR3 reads TGTGCCAGCAGCTTAATTGGACTAGCGGTCCAAGAGACCCAGTACTTC.

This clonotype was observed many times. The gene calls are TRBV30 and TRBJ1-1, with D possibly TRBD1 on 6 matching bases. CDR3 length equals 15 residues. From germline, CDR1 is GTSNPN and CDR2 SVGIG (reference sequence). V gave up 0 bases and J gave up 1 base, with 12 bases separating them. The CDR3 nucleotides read TGTGCCTGGAGTGTACGAGAGGACAGGAACACTGAAGCTTTCTTT. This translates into CAWSVREDRNTEAFF.

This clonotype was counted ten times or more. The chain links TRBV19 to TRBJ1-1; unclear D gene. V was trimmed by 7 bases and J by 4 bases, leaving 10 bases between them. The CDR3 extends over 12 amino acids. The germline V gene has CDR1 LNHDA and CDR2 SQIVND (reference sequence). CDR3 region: CASNSAVTEAFF. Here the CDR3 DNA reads TGTGCCAGTAACAGCGCGGTCACTGAAGCTTTCTTT.

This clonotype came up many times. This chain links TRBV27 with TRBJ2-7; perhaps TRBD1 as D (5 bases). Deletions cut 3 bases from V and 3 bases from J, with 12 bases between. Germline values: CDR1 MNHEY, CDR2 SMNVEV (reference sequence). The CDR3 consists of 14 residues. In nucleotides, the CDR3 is TGTGCCAGCAGTTTGCACCCCGACAGCTACGAGCAGTACTTC. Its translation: CASSLHPDSYEQYF.